One T cell receptor beta chain is described in this entry. Its antigen remains unknown. Germline CDR1 reads SGHVS; CDR2 reads FQNEAQ. Trimming left V 6 bases short and J 10 bases short, with 20 bases between. The CDR3 has 14 residues. This entry is derived from a study of naive and memory T cell subsets. Broader study findings: No ground truth validated the naive and memory repertoire findings. Between naive and memory subsets, TCR abundance power law exponents differed. A clonotype means one alpha or beta sequence, not an alpha/beta pair.

An equimolar mix of two oligonucleotides served as the beta constant-region primer for TRBC1 and TRBC2. Four rounds of PCR amplified the ligated cDNA using nested alpha and beta constant-region primers plus SP2. From the UMI-ligation and nested PCR reads, TCRdb called clonotypes with MiXCR, one entry per CDR3 protein. The sample holds 100,000 to 150,000 distinct CDR3 sequences, approximately 37% seen once. This TCR was sampled from a human donor in good health. The sequenced sample consisted of central memory CD4+ T cells from blood. The chain combines TRBV7-8 with TRBJ2-3; D uncertain. In DNA, the CDR3 is TGTGCCAGCAGACATGAGGACCACCTTCTCGCGCAGTATTTT. This gives the protein CASRHEDHLLAQYF.